This T cell receptor beta chain came from a study of glioma-infiltrating T cells. There are 15 residues in the CDR3. V trimming: 7 bases; J trimming: 6 bases; junction bases outside the gene matches: 12. Looked up from germline, CDR1 is MNHNS and CDR2 is SASEGT. Using RNA template, CDR3s of TCR alpha and beta were amplified with iRepertoire arm-PCR. TCRdb analysed the multiplex PCR reads with MiXCR anew, one entry per CDR3 protein. Of 300,000 to 400,000 distinct CDR3 sequences listed, roughly 41% were seen once; the top ten hold around 13%. This clonotype showed up many times. Source material: glioma tissue, nonneoplastic brain tissue, or PBMCs (not recorded which). The gene calls are TRBV6-1 and TRBJ2-1; 7 bases are shared with TRBD2. This TCR was recovered from a human donor with low-grade glioma or glioblastoma, undergoing nonglioma brain surgery, or in good health (not recorded which). The CDR3 DNA reads TGTGCCAGCAATGTCGGACTAGAGGCCCGCAATGAGCAGTTCTTC. It encodes CASNVGLEARNEQFF.